The rows below give T cell receptor beta chains drawn from one sample of a study of blood T cell repertoires in COVID-19. Clones were sequenced by immunoSEQ multiplex PCR, and TCRdb holds only the in-frame ones, with some missing. The sample lists 490,000 or so clones, 88% occurring once. Sequenced input: PBMCs or T cells enriched from blood (not recorded which). Receptors were obtained from a middle-aged woman who had recovered from COVID-19. The CDR3 runs from the conserved cysteine through the conserved F or W. Each record gives: clone size, J gene, V gene, D gene, CDR3 DNA, CDR3 protein. D genes are given only for firm matches. Expanded clones get a size class; other rows say once, few or many, or leave the size out.

>-|TRBJ1-1|TRBV20-1|-
TGCAGTGCTAGTCGCGGGCCGCCGGACACTGAAGCTTTCTTT
CSASRGPPDTEAFF
>few|TRBJ2-2|TRBV18|-
TGTGCCAGCTCACCCGAACGGGGGGCCAGGGAGCTGTTTTTT
CASSPERGARELFF
>-|TRBJ2-3|TRBV19|TRBD1
TGTGCCAGTAGTCTTGGGACAGGCTCCGGGAATACGCAGTATTTT
CASSLGTGSGNTQYF
>-|TRBJ2-3|TRBV5-4|TRBD2
TGTGCCAGCAGCTTGGCCCTAGCGGGAGCTGGGACAGATACGCAGTATTTT
CASSLALAGAGTDTQYF
>-|TRBJ1-2|TRBV4-1|TRBD1
TGCGCCAGCAGCCAAGACCCCAGGGGGCTGAGGGGCTACACCTTC
CASSQDPRGLRGYTF
>-|TRBJ1-5|TRBV4-2|-
TGTGCCAGCAGCCAAGAGCGGGGAGGCAATCAGCCCCAGCATTTT
CASSQERGGNQPQHF
>once|TRBJ2-7|TRBV6-2/TRBV6-3|TRBD1
TGTGCCAGCAGTCCCTGGCTGGGGACAGGGGCCCCTCACGAGCAGTACTTC
CASSPWLGTGAPHEQYF
>-|TRBJ2-3|TRBV5-1|-
TGCGCCAGCAGCTTGATGTTGGCGACTAGCACAGATACGCAGTATTTT
CASSLMLATSTDTQYF
>few|TRBJ2-7|TRBV6-5|TRBD1
TGTGCCAGCAGGGGACAGGGGGCCGGAACCTACGAGCAGTACTTC
CASRGQGAGTYEQYF
>once|TRBJ1-1|TRBV7-2|-
TGTGCCAGCAGCTTAGAGTACGTGGGGGGTGAAGCTTTCTTT
CASSLEYVGGEAFF
>-|TRBJ1-1|TRBV11-2|TRBD1
TGTGCCAGCAGCTTAGATCTTCGGAGACAGGGTATCCCCGAAGCTTTCTTT
CASSLDLRRQGIPEAFF
>-|TRBJ1-2|TRBV30|TRBD1
TGTGCCACCTCCGACAGGGAAGATGGCTACACCTTC
CATSDREDGYTF
>-|TRBJ2-7|TRBV5-4|TRBD2
TGTGCCAGCAGCTTGGAGATAGGGACTAGAGTCAACGAGCAGTACTTC
CASSLEIGTRVNEQYF
>-|TRBJ2-1|TRBV29-1|-
TGCAGCGTTGATTTTCGCCCAGCGGGCAATGAGCAGTTCTTC
CSVDFRPAGNEQFF
>-|TRBJ1-1|TRBV10-3|-
TGTGCCATCAGTAGTCGGCAGGGAGGTGGGCTCACTGAAGCTTTCTTT
CAISSRQGGGLTEAFF
>-|TRBJ1-2|TRBV19|-
TGTGCCAGTAAGGGCCTACGGGGGGACTATGGCTACACCTTC
CASKGLRGDYGYTF
>-|TRBJ2-1|TRBV6-1|TRBD1
TGTGCCAGCAGTGAAGGGACAGGGGGTTCTTATTCCTACAATGAGCAGTTCTTC
CASSEGTGGSYSYNEQFF
>-|TRBJ2-3|TRBV27|TRBD2
TGTGCCAGCAGTCCGAAGGGGCGACTAGCGACTAGCACAGATACGCAGTATTTT
CASSPKGRLATSTDTQYF